The clone carrying this TCR beta chain has only a few counts. CDR3 size: 11 residues. Looked up from germline, CDR1 is MNHEY and CDR2 is SVGAGI. V was shortened by 10 bases and J by 4 bases, with 10 bases between the two germline ends. This record comes from a study of blood T cell repertoires in COVID-19. The overall study: Some COVID-19 samples were acute and others convalescent; all came from the United States, Italy and Spain.

Repertoires were generated with immunoSEQ multiplex PCR, while TCRdb's copy carries only in-frame clones and drops some. The table shows 200,000 to 250,000 clones, with about 83% occurring only once. The source of this sequence is a woman aged 30 to 39 with COVID-19, enrolled during active disease. The sequenced material came from peripheral blood. The chain recombines TRBV6-5 with TRBJ1-1; a weak D match, TRBD1 (6 bases). The CDR3 protein is CATQGPTEAFF. In DNA, the CDR3 is TGTGCCACCCAGGGGCCCACTGAAGCTTTCTTT.